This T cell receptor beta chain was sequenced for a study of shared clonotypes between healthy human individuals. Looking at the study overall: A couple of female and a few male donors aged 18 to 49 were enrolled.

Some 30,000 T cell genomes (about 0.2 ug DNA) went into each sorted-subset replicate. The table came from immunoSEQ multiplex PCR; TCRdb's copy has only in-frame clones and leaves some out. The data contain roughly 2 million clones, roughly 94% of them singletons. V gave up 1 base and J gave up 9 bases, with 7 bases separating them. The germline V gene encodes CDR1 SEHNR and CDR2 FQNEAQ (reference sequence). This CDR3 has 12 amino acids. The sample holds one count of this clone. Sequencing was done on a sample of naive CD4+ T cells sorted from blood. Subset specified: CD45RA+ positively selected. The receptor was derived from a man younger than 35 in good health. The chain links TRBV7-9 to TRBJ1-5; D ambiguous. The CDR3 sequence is CASSLDIGPQHF. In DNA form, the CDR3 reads TGTGCCAGCAGCTTAGATATAGGGCCCCAGCATTTT.